This TCR beta chain stems from a study of blood T cell repertoires in COVID-19. Whole-study context: The United States, Italy and Spain were the sources of the acute and convalescent COVID-19 samples. PBMCs, B-cell-depleted T cells, or T cells were the source of the cDNA or gDNA that made up the material.

In the original analysis: Reference gene primer amplification yielded estimated nucleated cell counts. Sequencing was performed with immunoSEQ multiplex PCR; in TCRdb, only in-frame clones are kept and a portion is missing. The V and J calls and the clone size are those of that table, but D and trimming were determined from the DNA. The sample yields 150,000 to 200,000 clones, around 89% seen once. Germline loops: CDR1 SNHLY, CDR2 FYNNEI. V was trimmed by 9 bases and J by 8 bases, leaving 13 bases between them. The CDR3 has 11 residues. The receptor was isolated from a human donor in a cohort sampled during active COVID-19. This rearrangement joins TRBV2 to TRBJ1-1; D might be TRBD1 (6 bases). The sequenced material came from peripheral blood. CDR3 amino acids: CASGRGFEAFF. The CDR3 DNA reads as TGTGCCAGTGGCAGGGGATTCGAAGCTTTCTTT.